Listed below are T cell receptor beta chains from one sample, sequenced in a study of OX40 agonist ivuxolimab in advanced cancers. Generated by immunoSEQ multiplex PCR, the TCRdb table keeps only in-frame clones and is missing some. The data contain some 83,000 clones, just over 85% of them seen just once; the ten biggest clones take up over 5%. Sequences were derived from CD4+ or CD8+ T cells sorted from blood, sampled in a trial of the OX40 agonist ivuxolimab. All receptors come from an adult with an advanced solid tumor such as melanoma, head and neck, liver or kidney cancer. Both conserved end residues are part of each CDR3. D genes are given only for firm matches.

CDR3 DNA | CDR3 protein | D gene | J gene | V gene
TGTGCCAGCAGTTACTCGAGGCAGGTGAACACCGGGGAGCTGTTTTTT | CASSYSRQVNTGELFF | . | TRBJ2-2 | TRBV6-5
TGCGCCAGCAGCCCGCTAGCGGGAGGGAACACCGGGGAGCTGTTTTTT | CASSPLAGGNTGELFF | TRBD2 | TRBJ2-2 | TRBV5-1
TGTGCCAGCAGCTCCCGAGGGACAGGAATCACAGATACGCAGTATTTT | CASSSRGTGITDTQYF | TRBD1 | TRBJ2-3 | TRBV7-9
TGTGCCAGCAGCTTGGCGGCAGGACTCAGCACAGATACGCAGTATTTT | CASSLAAGLSTDTQYF | . | TRBJ2-3 | TRBV5-4
TGTGCCAGCTCACGACCTGGGCGGGACTACTACGAGCAGTACTTC | CASSRPGRDYYEQYF | TRBD2 | TRBJ2-7 | TRBV18
TGTGCCAGCAGTGGTACCGGGAAAGAAAAACTGTTTTTT | CASSGTGKEKLFF | . | TRBJ1-4 | TRBV6-1
TGTGCCAGCAGTGAATCGGGACAGGTCTATGGCTACACCTTC | CASSESGQVYGYTF | TRBD1 | TRBJ1-2 | TRBV6-1
TGTGCCAGCAGTGTCCTACTAAGGACTCGGACGGATACGCAGTATTTT | CASSVLLRTRTDTQYF | . | TRBJ2-3 | TRBV6-1
TGTGCCAGCAGCTTAGACGGGACCTACGAGCAGTACTTC | CASSLDGTYEQYF | . | TRBJ2-7 | TRBV7-9
TGTGCCAGCTCACCGGCCGGGGGGCCTGTGAGCAATCAGCCCCAGCATTTT | CASSPAGGPVSNQPQHF | . | TRBJ1-5 | TRBV18
TGTGCCAGCAGCACAAGACTCCTGCAGCCCCAGCATTTT | CASSTRLLQPQHF | . | TRBJ1-5 | TRBV7-2
TGTGCCAGTAGTATAGAGGGGGGTAAGCCCCTCCACTTT | CASSIEGGKPLHF | . | TRBJ1-6 | TRBV19
TGTGCCAGCAGCTTGGACCGGTTGGTAGACACCTTC | CASSLDRLVDTF | . | TRBJ1-2 | TRBV5-4
TGTGCCAGCAGCGTAGCCCCTTCCAGACAGGATGGTGGTAACTATGGCTACACCTTC | CASSVAPSRQDGGNYGYTF | . | TRBJ1-2 | TRBV9
TGCGCCAGCAGCTTTTACAGGGGGAACACTGAAGCTTTCTTT | CASSFYRGNTEAFF | TRBD1 | TRBJ1-1 | TRBV4-1